A single sample is the source of the 13 T cell receptor beta chains below, sequenced in a study of beta chain features in type 1 diabetes. Study-wide findings and caveats: All four CD4+ subsets from Type 1 diabetes patients carried moderately but significantly shorter TCRB CDR3s.

No antigen is known for these receptors. Expressed TCRB transcripts were sequenced because the entire RNA isolate underwent reverse transcription. TCRdb keeps only in-frame clones here, not all; method: immunoSEQ multiplex PCR. The sample has 330,000 or so clones, 10% to 15% seen once; the top ten hold over 0.008%. Sequencing input: naive CD4+ T cells from blood. The receptor set was obtained from a young woman with type 1 diabetes.

The CDR3 region is CASSQDFGGRTDTQYF. CDR3 DNA sequence: TGCGCCAGCAGCCAAGATTTCGGCGGCCGCACAGATACGCAGTATTTT. The genes are TRBV4-3 and TRBJ2-3; D not certain. Trimming pared 0 bases from V and 1 base from J, leaving 11 bases between. Germline V gives CDR1 LGHNA, CDR2 YSLEER. The length of the CDR3 is 16 residues.

V gene TRBV11-1 combines with J gene TRBJ1-2; 9 nucleotides match TRBD1. Germline lookup yields CDR1 SGHAT and CDR2 FQDESV (reference sequence). The CDR3 totals 15 residues. Trimming cost V 5 bases and J 2 bases; bases outside gene matches: 6. Written as DNA, the CDR3 is TGTGCCAGCAGCAAATCCGGGACAGGGAACTATGGCTACACCTTC. It is translated as CASSKSGTGNYGYTF.

This sequence joins TRBV25-1 and TRBJ2-7; 8 nucleotides agree with TRBD1. V lost 4 bases, J lost 3 bases, and 2 bases stayed unmatched. The CDR3 runs to 13 residues. Germline V lookup: CDR1 MGHDK, CDR2 SYGVNS. The CDR3 loop is CASSADRDYEQYF. In DNA, the CDR3 is TGTGCCAGCAGTGCGGACAGGGACTACGAGCAGTACTTC.

This clone showed up just a few times. The chain couples TRBV7-2 to TRBJ2-3, with no clear D. The CDR3 sequence is 16 residues long. Germline loops: CDR1 SGHTA, CDR2 FQGNSA. Trimming cost V 5 bases and J 3 bases, with 18 bases left between them. For the CDR3, the DNA is TGTGCCAGCAGCCCGGTGGTGGCTTGGGCAACAGATACGCAGTATTTT. Translated, it gives CASSPVVAWATDTQYF.

This clone was counted only a few times. V and J are TRBV4-3 and TRBJ2-5; D might be TRBD2 (6 bases). Germline V CDR1 and CDR2: LGHNA, YSLEER. V was cut by 2 bases and J by 2 bases, with 12 bases left in between. This CDR3 region has 15 residues. CDR3 in amino acids: CASSQQKLAQETQYF. The CDR3 DNA reads as TGCGCCAGCAGCCAACAGAAACTAGCTCAAGAGACCCAGTACTTC.

The CDR3 loop reads CASSSPLTGSYGYTF. Here the CDR3 DNA reads TGTGCCAGCAGCTCGCCCTTGACAGGATCCTATGGCTACACCTTC. The chain is built from TRBV7-2 and TRBJ1-2; D is perhaps TRBD1 (6 bases). This CDR3 has 15 amino acids. CDR1 is SGHTA, CDR2 FQGNSA, per germline. With 4 bases removed from V and 4 bases from J, the gap between germline ends came to 16 bases.

This clone appeared once. V usage is TRBV11-3 and J usage is TRBJ1-4, with 8 nucleotides matching TRBD1. Germline loops: CDR1 SGHNT, CDR2 YENEEA. CDR3 size: 15 residues. Trimming cost V 4 bases and J 8 bases; bases outside gene matches: 9. CDR3 nucleotides: TGTGCCAGCAGCTCCACCCGGGACAGGAGGGAAAAACTGTTTTTT. Its protein is CASSSTRDRREKLFF. Based on the CDR3 plus reference TRBV11-3 and TRBJ1-4, the full variable domain is EAGVVQSPRYKIIEKKQPVAFWCNPISGHNTLYWYLQNLGQGPELLIRYENEEAVDDSQLPKDRFSAERLKGVDSTLKIQPAELGDSAVYLCASSSTRDRREKLFFGSGTQLSVL.

V is TRBV6-6 and J is TRBJ2-7; D possibly corresponds to TRBD2 (5 bases). The CDR3 runs 12 residues. CDR1 is MNHNY and CDR2 is SVGAGI in the germline V gene (reference sequence). V dropped 6 bases and J dropped 6 bases, with 12 bases sitting between them. The CDR3 loop is CASSDRRAEQYF. CDR3 sequence (DNA): TGTGCCAGCAGCGATCGGCGGGCCGAGCAGTACTTC.

V is TRBV19 and J is TRBJ2-1; 8 bases agree with TRBD2. In germline, CDR1 is LNHDA, CDR2 SQIVND (reference sequence). Trimming at V came to 5 bases and at J to 5 bases, leaving 8 bases not matched to a gene. The CDR3 length is 15 residues. The CDR3 sequence is CASSPSSGGNNEQFF. CDR3 bases: TGTGCCAGTAGTCCGTCGAGCGGGGGTAACAATGAGCAGTTCTTC.

The chain has TRBV2 and TRBJ2-3; 11 bases align to TRBD1. Losses at the gene ends were 5 bases for V and 5 bases for J; bases not matched to a gene: 6. Germline V CDR1 and CDR2: SNHLY, FYNNEI. The CDR3 extends over 15 amino acids. CDR3 DNA: TGTGCCAGCAGTTTGGACAGGGGGCAGGTAGATACGCAGTATTTT. Translating it yields CASSLDRGQVDTQYF.

This chain connects TRBV19 to TRBJ2-7, with 7 bases that match TRBD1. The junction had 10 bases not matched to a gene; V was cut back by 3 bases and J by 5 bases. The CDR3 has 15 residues. CDR1 and CDR2 (germline): LNHDA, SQIVND (reference sequence). In nucleotides, the CDR3 is TGTGCCAGTAGTATTAAGACAGGGAGTCCCGACGAGCAGTACTTC. It yields the protein CASSIKTGSPDEQYF.

Only a few counts were recorded for this clone. The chain uses TRBV7-8 and TRBJ2-5, with 7 positions matching TRBD1. V lost 5 bases and J lost 2; bases outside the gene matches: 5. Germline V gene data show CDR1 as SGHVS and CDR2 as FQNEAQ. This CDR3 has 14 amino acids. CDR3 nucleotide sequence: TGTGCCAGCAGCGTCGGGACAGTACAAGAGACCCAGTACTTC. It translates to CASSVGTVQETQYF.

CDR3 loop: CASSTEQGVNQPQHF. The CDR3 DNA reads TGTGCCAGTAGTACCGAACAGGGGGTCAATCAGCCCCAGCATTTT. This chain uses TRBV19 with TRBJ1-5; 8 nucleotides match TRBD1. Trimming removed 4 bases from V and 3 bases from J; junction bases left unmatched: 5. This CDR3 spans 15 amino acids. Germline V CDR1 and CDR2: LNHDA, SQIVND (reference sequence).